The rows below give T cell receptor beta chains drawn from one sample of a study of HIV-infected patients and healthy controls. Each CDR3 protein is one row after TCRdb ran MiXCR on the 5' RACE reads. The sample lists some 25,000 distinct CDR3 sequences; 8% to 10% were seen once. What was sequenced was blood. All receptors derive from an adult in good health. The CDR3 runs from the conserved cysteine through the conserved F or W. A D gene is named only where the DNA matches it firmly. Clone size is given for some rows only: seen once, a few or many times, or a class if the clone is expanded.

J	length	D	V	size	DNA	CDR3
TRBJ2-2	14	NA	TRBV24-1	medium-sized	TGTGCCACCAGTACCCTAGCGAACACCGGGGAGCTGTTTTTT	CATSTLANTGELFF
TRBJ2-7	12	NA	TRBV7-2	many	TGTGCCAGCAGCCCCCGCTCCTACGAGCAGTACTTC	CASSPRSYEQYF
TRBJ2-7	14	TRBD2	TRBV20-1	many	TGCAGTGCTAGGAGGACTAGCGCTTCCTACGAGCAGTACTTC	CSARRTSASYEQYF
TRBJ2-3	16	NA	TRBV4-1	many	TGCGCCAGCAGCCAGTCGAGGGACGGCTACACAGATACGCAGTATTTT	CASSQSRDGYTDTQYF
TRBJ2-5	15	NA	TRBV18	many	TGTGCCAGCTCACCAGGCGGGGGCCTCCAAGAGACCCAGTACTTC	CASSPGGGLQETQYF
TRBJ1-1	12	NA	TRBV6-5	few	TGTGCCAGCCAGTTGGGGGGCCAGGAAGCTTTCTTT	CASQLGGQEAFF
TRBJ2-2	14	NA	TRBV5-1	many	TGCGCCAGCAGCTTCAACAAGGACACCGGGGAGCTGTTTTTT	CASSFNKDTGELFF
TRBJ2-1	13	NA	TRBV3-1	many	TGTGCCAGCAGCCCGATGACCCCCAATGAGCAGTTCTTC	CASSPMTPNEQFF
TRBJ2-3	17	NA	TRBV11-2	many	TGTGCCAGCAGCTTAGCTGGCAGGGCCCGCGGGGTGGATACGCAGTATTTT	CASSLAGRARGVDTQYF
TRBJ1-1	16	TRBD1	TRBV7-8	many	TGTGCCAGCAGCTTAACCCAGGGGGCATTGGACACTGAAGCTTTCTTT	CASSLTQGALDTEAFF
TRBJ2-3	12	NA	TRBV7-9	many	TGTGCCAGCAGCTTAGCCGGGTTCACGCAGTATTTT	CASSLAGFTQYF
TRBJ1-2	16	NA	TRBV6-5	many	TGTGCCAGCACCAGGTCGTTCGAAGTTGGGGACTATGGCTACACCTTC	CASTRSFEVGDYGYTF
TRBJ2-1	17	TRBD2	TRBV20-1	NA	TGCAGTGCTAGAGATCAAGTAGCGGGGGGGCGTAACAATGAGCAGTTCTTC	CSARDQVAGGRNNEQFF
TRBJ1-4	14	NA	TRBV2	NA	TGTGCCAGCAGGGAGTCCACGTCAGGTGAAAAACTGTTTTTT	CASRESTSGEKLFF
TRBJ2-5	15	NA	TRBV4-3	many	TGCGCCAGCAGCCAAGATACCCGGGGCGACGAGACCCAGTACTTC	CASSQDTRGDETQYF
TRBJ2-5	19	TRBD1	TRBV18	many	TGTGCCAGCTCACCACCGGGACAGGGGCCGATAACCACCTTTGGGACCCAGTACTTC	CASSPPGQGPITTFGTQYF
TRBJ2-5	16	NA	TRBV3-1	many	TGTGCCAGCAGCCAAGGATCAGCTAGAAGAGGAGAGACCCAGTACTTC	CASSQGSARRGETQYF
TRBJ1-5	16	NA	TRBV20-1	few	TGCAGTGCTAGAGGAATGACAGGCCCTAGCAATCAGCCCCAGCATTTT	CSARGMTGPSNQPQHF
TRBJ2-3	17	NA	TRBV6-6	few	TGTGCCAGCAGTTACTCCAGAGGTATCAAAAGAGAAGATACGCAGTATTTT	CASSYSRGIKREDTQYF
TRBJ2-4	21	TRBD1	TRBV25-1	many	TGTGCCAGCAGTGAATCGCCCACAGGGGGCGGACTACAGCTAGCCAAAAACATTCAGTACTTC	CASSESPTGGGLQLAKNIQYF
TRBJ1-1	13	TRBD1	TRBV10-3	medium-sized	TGTGCCATCAGCGGGACAGGGGGCAATAGAGCTTTCTTT	CAISGTGGNRAFF
TRBJ2-1	13	TRBD2	TRBV12-3/TRBV12-4	few	TGTGCCAGCAGCTTGACTAGCGGGGCCGAGCAGTTCTTC	CASSLTSGAEQFF
TRBJ1-2	12	NA	TRBV5-1	many	TGCGCCAGCAACGAGAAGGGGGATGGCTACACCTTC	CASNEKGDGYTF
TRBJ1-5	13	NA	TRBV19	many	TGTGCCAGTAGTATAGGCAGCTTTAGGCCCCAGCATTTT	CASSIGSFRPQHF
TRBJ2-3	15	TRBD2	TRBV7-3	NA	TGTGCCAGCAGGCATAGCGGGGCAACCACAGATACGCAGTATTTT	CASRHSGATTDTQYF
TRBJ1-1	16	NA	TRBV7-8	many	TGTGCCAGCAGCTTAGACGGCACATCCCGAGGCACTGAAGCTTTCTTT	CASSLDGTSRGTEAFF
TRBJ2-5	13	NA	TRBV25-1	many	TGTGCCAGCAGTGAGGTACCCCAAGAGACCCAGTACTTC	CASSEVPQETQYF
TRBJ2-5	14	NA	TRBV12-3/TRBV12-4	many	TGTGCCAGCACCGCCTGGGACCCCCAAGAGACCCAGTACTTC	CASTAWDPQETQYF
TRBJ2-7	13	NA	TRBV5-1	many	TGCGCCACCCGACAGGACCCCGCCTACGAGCAGTACTTC	CATRQDPAYEQYF
TRBJ1-5	11	NA	TRBV28	medium-sized	TGTGCCAGCGGTATTGATCAGCCCCAGCATTTT	CASGIDQPQHF
TRBJ2-3	15	NA	TRBV28	few	TGTGCCAGCAGTTTGGGAGGGGGCCGCTCAGATACGCAGTATTTT	CASSLGGGRSDTQYF
TRBJ2-7	15	TRBD1	TRBV7-9	medium-sized	TGTGCCAGCAGCCCAGGGACAGGGGGGAATAACGAGCAGTACTTC	CASSPGTGGNNEQYF
TRBJ1-2	15	NA	TRBV30	many	TGTGCCTGGAGTGGGGCGGACAGATCGAACTATGGCTACACCTTC	CAWSGADRSNYGYTF